A selection of T cell receptor beta chains follows, all from one sample in a study of CD4 T cell repertoires in COVID-19. Profiling relied on immunoSEQ multiplex PCR, and the TCRdb table lists in-frame clones only, not all of them. The table lists about 75,000 clones, around 82% of them singletons, with about 0.61% in the top ten. The material sequenced was CD4+ T cells from peripheral blood, taken after recovery from COVID-19. All receptors come from a human donor who had COVID-19. Each CDR3 is given with its conserved first and last residue. The order of the fields is D gene, V gene, J gene, clone size, CDR3 DNA, CDR3 protein. The D gene is left open where the match is weak. Clone size is not always given. Where it is, it says once, few, many or a class for expanded clones.

d_call: NA
v_call: TRBV28
j_call: TRBJ2-7
clone_size: NA
cdr3_nt: TGTGCCACCTGGGGGGACACTAGCTCCTACGAGCAGTACTTC
cdr3_aa: CATWGDTSSYEQYF

d_call: NA
v_call: TRBV10-3
j_call: TRBJ1-5
clone_size: NA
cdr3_nt: TGTGCCATCAGTGATTTGGGGAGTCAGCCCCAGCATTTT
cdr3_aa: CAISDLGSQPQHF

d_call: NA
v_call: TRBV7-8
j_call: TRBJ1-5
clone_size: few
cdr3_nt: TGTGCCAGCGGCGACGGGAATTACAATCAGCCCCAGCATTTT
cdr3_aa: CASGDGNYNQPQHF

d_call: NA
v_call: TRBV6-1
j_call: TRBJ2-5
clone_size: once
cdr3_nt: TGTGCCAGCAGTGAATGGGCGGAAGAGACCCAGTACTTC
cdr3_aa: CASSEWAEETQYF

d_call: NA
v_call: TRBV23-1
j_call: TRBJ2-5
clone_size: NA
cdr3_nt: TGCGCCAGCAGTCAATCCTATAGGATCAACAGGGTCGGAGAGACCCAGTACTTC
cdr3_aa: CASSQSYRINRVGETQYF

d_call: NA
v_call: TRBV27
j_call: TRBJ2-5
clone_size: NA
cdr3_nt: TGTGCCAGCAGTTTTAGAGGGTCCCGAGAGACCCAGTACTTC
cdr3_aa: CASSFRGSRETQYF

d_call: NA
v_call: TRBV25-1
j_call: TRBJ1-2
clone_size: few
cdr3_nt: TGTGCCAGCAGTGAATTAGGGACCAACTATGGCTACACCTTC
cdr3_aa: CASSELGTNYGYTF

d_call: NA
v_call: TRBV9
j_call: TRBJ1-4
clone_size: NA
cdr3_nt: TGTGCCAGCAGCGTATCCCCGGCCGGGGAAAAACTGTTTTTT
cdr3_aa: CASSVSPAGEKLFF

d_call: NA
v_call: TRBV19
j_call: TRBJ2-7
clone_size: few
cdr3_nt: TGTCCCCAGTATCGACGGAGCTCCTACGAGCAGTACTTC
cdr3_aa: CPQYRRSSYEQYF

d_call: NA
v_call: TRBV12-3/TRBV12-4
j_call: TRBJ1-5
clone_size: NA
cdr3_nt: TGTGCCAGCAGGGGGCCGGGGGAACAGCCCCAGCATTTT
cdr3_aa: CASRGPGEQPQHF

d_call: NA
v_call: TRBV7-8
j_call: TRBJ2-7
clone_size: few
cdr3_nt: TGTGCCAGCAGCTTCCGGGACCGCTCCTACGAGCAGTACTTC
cdr3_aa: CASSFRDRSYEQYF

d_call: NA
v_call: TRBV3-1/TRBV3-2
j_call: TRBJ1-6
clone_size: NA
cdr3_nt: TGTGCCAGCAGGCAGGGATCCTATAATTCACCCCTCCACTTT
cdr3_aa: CASRQGSYNSPLHF

d_call: TRBD2
v_call: TRBV15
j_call: TRBJ2-3
clone_size: NA
cdr3_nt: TGTGCCACCAGCAGATACTCCGGGACTAGCGGGACGCAGTATTTT
cdr3_aa: CATSRYSGTSGTQYF

d_call: NA
v_call: TRBV28
j_call: TRBJ2-7
clone_size: NA
cdr3_nt: TGTGCCAGCAGTTTAAGGGGCAAGCCTTACGAGCAGTACTTC
cdr3_aa: CASSLRGKPYEQYF

d_call: TRBD1
v_call: TRBV30
j_call: TRBJ2-3
clone_size: once
cdr3_nt: TGTGCCTGGACAGGGGGACGGGGCTCACGCACAGATACGCAGTATTTT
cdr3_aa: CAWTGGRGSRTDTQYF

d_call: NA
v_call: TRBV20-1
j_call: TRBJ1-2
clone_size: NA
cdr3_nt: TGCAGTGCTAGTGTCGGCGGGGGCGGGCGAGGCTACACCTTC
cdr3_aa: CSASVGGGGRGYTF

d_call: TRBD1
v_call: TRBV5-6
j_call: TRBJ2-3
clone_size: NA
cdr3_nt: TGTGCCAGCAGCTCAGGGACAGGGGGTAGCACAGATACGCAGTATTTT
cdr3_aa: CASSSGTGGSTDTQYF

d_call: NA
v_call: TRBV3-1/TRBV3-2
j_call: TRBJ1-1
clone_size: NA
cdr3_nt: TGTGCCAGCAGCCAAGTATTAGGGACAGAAGCTTTCTTT
cdr3_aa: CASSQVLGTEAFF

d_call: NA
v_call: TRBV3-1/TRBV3-2
j_call: TRBJ2-1
clone_size: once
cdr3_nt: TGTGCCAGCAGCCAAGATCAAGCCTACAATGAGCAGTTCTTC
cdr3_aa: CASSQDQAYNEQFF

d_call: NA
v_call: TRBV20-1
j_call: TRBJ1-5
clone_size: NA
cdr3_nt: TGCAGTGCTAGTGACGGGGGGAGTTATAGCAATCAGCCCCAGCATTTT
cdr3_aa: CSASDGGSYSNQPQHF

d_call: NA
v_call: TRBV12-5
j_call: TRBJ2-1
clone_size: NA
cdr3_nt: TGTGCTAGTGGCGTGGGACAATTTAGGAATGAGCAGTTCTTC
cdr3_aa: CASGVGQFRNEQFF

d_call: NA
v_call: TRBV2
j_call: TRBJ1-5
clone_size: NA
cdr3_nt: TGTGCCAGCAGTGAAATAGAGGGACCCCAGCATTTT
cdr3_aa: CASSEIEGPQHF

d_call: NA
v_call: TRBV10-3
j_call: TRBJ1-1
clone_size: NA
cdr3_nt: TGTGCCACCAAAGTGACAGCCGAGAACACTGAAGCTTTCTTT
cdr3_aa: CATKVTAENTEAFF

d_call: NA
v_call: TRBV5-6
j_call: TRBJ1-2
clone_size: once
cdr3_nt: TGTGCCAGCAGCTTTTCACAGGACCGCTACACCTTC
cdr3_aa: CASSFSQDRYTF

d_call: NA
v_call: TRBV19
j_call: TRBJ2-3
clone_size: NA
cdr3_nt: TGTGCCAGTAGTCCCCCGGCAGGCGTCACAGATACGCAGTATTTT
cdr3_aa: CASSPPAGVTDTQYF

d_call: NA
v_call: TRBV2
j_call: TRBJ1-6
clone_size: NA
cdr3_nt: TGTGCCAGTTTGCTTGAGGGGAATTCACCCCTCCACTTT
cdr3_aa: CASLLEGNSPLHF

d_call: NA
v_call: TRBV6-1
j_call: TRBJ2-5
clone_size: NA
cdr3_nt: TGTGCCAGCAGTGATCCCCCCAGTCCGGAGACCCAGTACTTC
cdr3_aa: CASSDPPSPETQYF

d_call: TRBD1
v_call: TRBV28
j_call: TRBJ2-1
clone_size: NA
cdr3_nt: TGTGCCATCCAGACAGGGGTCGGCGATGAGCAGTTCTTC
cdr3_aa: CAIQTGVGDEQFF

d_call: NA
v_call: TRBV5-1
j_call: TRBJ1-1
clone_size: NA
cdr3_nt: TGCGCCAGCAGCTTGGAGCCAGGGCGGAACACTGAAGCTTTCTTT
cdr3_aa: CASSLEPGRNTEAFF

d_call: NA
v_call: TRBV7-8
j_call: TRBJ1-4
clone_size: NA
cdr3_nt: TGTGCCAGCAGCTTAAGACAACCTGCAACTAATGAAAAACTGTTTTTT
cdr3_aa: CASSLRQPATNEKLFF

d_call: TRBD1
v_call: TRBV19
j_call: TRBJ1-6
clone_size: NA
cdr3_nt: TGTGCCAGTAATAGGGGACAGGGCCCCCTCCACTTT
cdr3_aa: CASNRGQGPLHF

d_call: NA
v_call: TRBV18
j_call: TRBJ2-5
clone_size: NA
cdr3_nt: TGTGCCAGCTCACGAAATTTTGGCGGAGAGGAGACCCAGTACTTC
cdr3_aa: CASSRNFGGEETQYF

d_call: NA
v_call: TRBV12-3/TRBV12-4
j_call: TRBJ1-1
clone_size: once
cdr3_nt: TGTGCCAGCAGTCTAAACCTGAACACTGAAGCTTTCTTT
cdr3_aa: CASSLNLNTEAFF

d_call: NA
v_call: TRBV10-1
j_call: TRBJ1-5
clone_size: NA
cdr3_nt: TGCGCCAGCAGTGCGGGGGGCAATCAGCCCCAGCATTTT
cdr3_aa: CASSAGGNQPQHF

d_call: TRBD1
v_call: TRBV6-5
j_call: TRBJ2-7
clone_size: NA
cdr3_nt: TGTGCCACCCGACAGGGAACTACCTACGAGCAGTACTTC
cdr3_aa: CATRQGTTYEQYF

d_call: NA
v_call: TRBV11-2
j_call: TRBJ2-3
clone_size: once
cdr3_nt: TGTGCCAGCAGCTTAGAGTCTGCGCAGGTCAGGGGTACGCAGTATTTT
cdr3_aa: CASSLESAQVRGTQYF

d_call: NA
v_call: TRBV15
j_call: TRBJ1-4
clone_size: NA
cdr3_nt: TGTGCCACCAGCAGAGATTTGGCAGATGGGGAAAAACTGTTTTTT
cdr3_aa: CATSRDLADGEKLFF

d_call: NA
v_call: TRBV7-2
j_call: TRBJ1-4
clone_size: NA
cdr3_nt: TGTGCCAGCGGGGCGACAGCAACTAATGAAAAACTGTTTTTT
cdr3_aa: CASGATATNEKLFF